One sample yielded the 32 T cell receptor beta chains listed below, sequenced in a study of blood T cell repertoires in COVID-19. The data were produced by immunoSEQ multiplex PCR, yet TCRdb's version contains in-frame clones alone and is incomplete. In the table there are over 90,000 clones, roughly nine tenths of which are singletons. The sequencing sample was made of peripheral blood. These receptors all come from a human donor in a cohort sampled during active COVID-19.

This chain uses TRBV11-2 with TRBJ2-7, with a possible D match to TRBD2 (6 bases). The CDR3 has 17 residues. Looked up from germline, CDR1 is SGHAT and CDR2 is FQNNGV. With 0 bases removed from V and 2 bases from J, the gap between germline ends came to 17 bases. The CDR3 region has the DNA TGTGCCAGCAGCTTAGATCCATACAGCGGGTTCACCTACGAGCAGTACTTC. This codes for CASSLDPYSGFTYEQYF.

The chain links TRBV5-1 to TRBJ2-7, with 9 bases lining up with TRBD1. The CDR3 is 15 amino acids. The V gene end was trimmed by 4 bases and the J gene end by 7 bases; junction bases not matched to a gene: 12. From germline, CDR1 is SGHRS and CDR2 YFSETQ. The CDR3 protein is CASSPTLGTGMEQYF. In DNA, the CDR3 is TGCGCCAGCAGCCCCACCCTGGGGACAGGGATGGAGCAGTACTTC.

The genes are TRBV5-1 and TRBJ2-1, with 10 bases fitting TRBD1. CDR1 SGHRS and CDR2 YFSETQ come from the germline V gene. The J segment lost 3 bases and the V segment lost 2 bases, leaving 2 bases of the junction unmatched. The CDR3 totals 15 residues. DNA of the CDR3: TGCGCCAGCAGCTTCGGGACAGGGGTCTACAATGAGCAGTTCTTC. Its protein product is CASSFGTGVYNEQFF.

The chain couples TRBV30 to TRBJ1-6, with D hard to call. This CDR3 region has 15 residues. The V gene's germline CDR1 is GTSNPN and CDR2 SVGIG (reference sequence). V lost 2 bases and J lost 0, with 8 bases in between. CDR3 coding DNA: TGTGCCTGGAGTTCTCTGAGCTCCTATAATTCACCCCTCCACTTT. The encoded protein is CAWSSLSSYNSPLHF.

The chain employs TRBV12-3 or TRBV12-4 and TRBJ1-1; TRBD1 is a possible D gene (5 bases). Trimming took 8 bases from V and 8 from J, leaving 18 bases between them. The CDR3 loop spans 13 amino acids. The CDR3 DNA reads TGTGCCAGCGACCGGACACTGAGAACAGAAGCTTTCTTT. Translation: CASDRTLRTEAFF.

The chain links TRBV29-1 to TRBJ2-7; 11 bases are shared with TRBD2. Losses at the gene ends were 5 bases for V and 0 bases for J; bases not matched to a gene: 0. Looked up from germline, CDR1 is SQVTM and CDR2 is ANQGSEA. The CDR3 spans 13 residues. CDR3 bases: TGCAGCGTTCTAGCGGGAGGCTCCTACGAGCAGTACTTC. This gives the protein CSVLAGGSYEQYF.

The CDR3 nucleotides are TGTGCCAGCAGCCTAACTAGCGGGGGCGCCTACAATGAGCAGTTCTTC. Its translation is CASSLTSGGAYNEQFF. The V gene is TRBV3-1 (or the pseudogene TRBV3-2), the J gene TRBJ2-1; 11 positions match TRBD2. The CDR3 totals 16 residues. The V segment lost 4 bases and the J segment 2 bases; nucleotides outside the gene matches: 4. Looked up from germline, CDR1 is LGHDT and CDR2 is YNNKEL (reference sequence).

The chain joins TRBV4-2 to TRBJ2-5; 9 bases are shared with TRBD2. With V trimmed by 0 bases and J by 1 base, 0 bases remained unmatched. Per germline, CDR1 LGHNA and CDR2 YNFKEQ. The CDR3 is 15 amino acids. CDR3 in DNA: TGTGCCAGCAGCCAAGAGCGGGGGGGCCAAGAGACCCAGTACTTC. This translates into CASSQERGGQETQYF.

V and J are TRBV19 and TRBJ1-2, with D maybe TRBD1 (6 bases). The CDR3 runs 15 residues. Germline loops: CDR1 LNHDA, CDR2 SQIVND (reference sequence). V was pared by 3 bases and J by 3 bases, with 14 bases between. The CDR3 is CASSMSRGEDYGYTF. The CDR3 coding sequence is TGTGCCAGTAGTATGTCCAGGGGCGAAGACTATGGCTACACCTTC.

The chain joins TRBV24-1 to TRBJ1-6; D possibly corresponds to TRBD1 (6 bases). Trimming removed 12 bases at V and 11 bases at J, with 22 bases between. Germline V lookup: CDR1 KGHDR, CDR2 SFDVKD. The CDR3 has 14 amino acids. The CDR3 here is CAVHRAFSSPPLHF. Written as DNA, the CDR3 is TGTGCCGTCCACAGGGCCTTTTCTAGTCCACCCCTCCACTTT.

This chain joins TRBV28 and TRBJ1-2, with 8 bases lining up with TRBD1. V gave up 11 bases and J gave up 4 bases; unmatched junction bases: 12. The germline CDR1 and CDR2 sequences are MDHEN and SYDVKM. The CDR3 is made up of 14 amino acids. The CDR3 DNA is TGTGCCCACCCTGAAGGGACAGGCCCCTATGGCTACACCTTC. It translates to CAHPEGTGPYGYTF.

The chain combines TRBV18 with TRBJ2-1; the match to TRBD2 covers 7 bases. This CDR3 comprises 16 residues. CDR1 and CDR2 (germline): KGHSH, LQKENI. J gave up 4 bases and V 6 bases, and 12 bases lay outside the gene matches. CDR3 in DNA: TGTGCCAGCTCGCCCTCCCAGATGGGGGGGTACAATGAGCAGTTCTTC. Encoded protein: CASSPSQMGGYNEQFF.

CDR3 coding DNA: TGTGCCAGCAGCCCGACCCCGACGACAAGGCTCTCGGCTTTCTTT. This encodes CASSPTPTTRLSAFF. The chain has TRBV14 and TRBJ1-1; D gene uncertain. The germline V and J ends were trimmed by 4 bases and 11 bases, with 23 bases remaining between them. From germline, CDR1 is SGHDN and CDR2 FVKESK. This CDR3 comprises 15 residues.

The genes are TRBV18 and TRBJ2-1, with D maybe TRBD2 (5 bases). Trimming removed 0 bases at V and 9 bases at J, with 15 bases between. This CDR3 has 15 amino acids. CDR1 and CDR2 (germline): KGHSH, LQKENI. CDR3 DNA: TGTGCCAGCTCACCACCACCCGCACGTGAGGGTGAGCAGTTCTTC. Translating gives CASSPPPAREGEQFF.

The rearrangement links TRBV9 to TRBJ1-1; D uncertain. V was pared by 2 bases and J by 0 bases, with 11 bases between. CDR1 is SGDLS and CDR2 is YYNGEE in the germline V gene. The length of the CDR3 is 15 residues. The CDR3 protein is CASSVRVFMNTEAFF. The CDR3 DNA reads as TGTGCCAGCAGCGTTCGGGTATTTATGAACACTGAAGCTTTCTTT.

The V call is TRBV15, the J call TRBJ1-4; D remains ambiguous. Trimming removed 5 bases from V and 0 bases from J, with 13 bases in between. This CDR3 has 16 residues. Looked up from germline, CDR1 is LNHNV and CDR2 is YYDKDF (reference sequence). The CDR3 reads CATSDPAGATNEKLFF. The CDR3 region has the DNA TGTGCCACCAGCGACCCCGCCGGGGCAACTAATGAAAAACTGTTTTTT.

The J gene is TRBJ1-5, the V gene TRBV13; D gene ambiguous. The ends were cut back, 1 base at V and 0 bases at J, with 7 bases in the middle. This CDR3 comprises 15 residues. The germline CDR1 and CDR2 sequences are PRHDT and FYEKMQ (reference sequence). The CDR3 sequence: CASSLAGSSNQPQHF. CDR3 coding DNA: TGTGCCAGCAGCTTAGCCGGTTCTAGCAATCAGCCCCAGCATTTT.

The chain joins TRBV7-6 to TRBJ1-1; 10 nucleotides align to TRBD1. The CDR3 extends over 17 amino acids. The germline V gene has CDR1 SGHVS and CDR2 FNYEAQ. Germline trimming cut 5 bases from V and 5 bases from J; bases unmatched to any gene: 14. CDR3 sequence: CASSSLLTGGEGTEAFF. CDR3 coding DNA: TGTGCCAGCAGCAGCTTGTTGACAGGGGGCGAAGGTACTGAAGCTTTCTTT.

The chain combines TRBV5-6 with TRBJ1-2, with D uncertain. The CDR3 is 15 residues long. The germline V gene encodes CDR1 SGHDT and CDR2 YYEEEE. Trimming left V 0 bases short and J 4 bases short, with 13 bases between. The CDR3 spells CASSLEHSSRYGYTF. CDR3 coding DNA: TGTGCCAGCAGCTTGGAACACAGTAGTCGCTATGGCTACACCTTC.

The chain uses TRBV27 and TRBJ2-5; TRBD1 is a possible D gene (5 bases). V dropped 1 base and J dropped 3 bases, with 9 bases sitting between them. The CDR3 runs to 14 residues. Germline-derived CDR1 and CDR2 are MNHEY and SMNVEV (reference sequence). The CDR3 sequence: CASSLWGREETQYF. In DNA, the CDR3 is TGTGCCAGCAGTTTATGGGGCAGAGAAGAGACCCAGTACTTC.

This rearrangement joins TRBV11-2 to TRBJ2-1; 8 bases agree with TRBD2. CDR1 is SGHAT and CDR2 is FQNNGV in the germline V gene. The length of the CDR3 is 16 residues. Germline trimming cut 2 bases from V and 5 bases from J; bases unmatched to any gene: 8. CDR3 nucleotides: TGTGCCAGCAGCTTAATCGGACGGGAGGGCCACAATGAGCAGTTCTTC. Translated: CASSLIGREGHNEQFF.

V is TRBV15 and J is TRBJ1-6; D perhaps matches TRBD1 (5 bases). CDR1 and CDR2 (germline): LNHNV, YYDKDF (reference sequence). The CDR3 spans 16 residues. V was shortened by 0 bases and J by 4 bases, with 10 bases between the two germline ends. The CDR3 coding sequence is TGTGCCACCAGCAGAGATGCAGGGTTTTATAATTCACCCCTCCACTTT. Amino acid sequence: CATSRDAGFYNSPLHF.

The rearrangement uses TRBV11-2 and TRBJ2-1; 9 nucleotides match TRBD2. V dropped 6 bases and J dropped 8; count of bases not matched to a gene: 17. The CDR3 contains 17 residues. In germline, CDR1 is SGHAT, CDR2 FQNNGV. CDR3 nucleotide sequence: TGTGCCAGCAGACCGACCAGGGGAGCGGGAGGCAGAGATGAGCAGTTCTTC. It codes for CASRPTRGAGGRDEQFF.

The chain combines TRBV5-1 with TRBJ2-7, with 9 bases aligning to TRBD2. The CDR3 extends over 16 amino acids. The V and J ends lost 0 bases and 0 bases, in that order; junction bases with no gene match: 4. The germline V gene encodes CDR1 SGHRS and CDR2 YFSETQ. The CDR3 DNA is TGCGCCAGCAGCTTGGGGCTAGCGGGGACCTCCTACGAGCAGTACTTC. This gives the protein CASSLGLAGTSYEQYF.

V usage is TRBV5-1 and J usage is TRBJ2-7, with 9 bases that match TRBD2. CDR1 and CDR2 from the germline V gene are SGHRS and YFSETQ. J lost 6 bases, V lost 1 base, and 14 bases had no gene match. CDR3 length equals 17 residues. In DNA, the CDR3 is TGCGCCAGCAGCTTGAGGGAGCTAGCGGGACCTAGTGGCGAGCAGTACTTC. Residues: CASSLRELAGPSGEQYF.

The chain links TRBV28 to TRBJ1-5; D is possibly TRBD1 (5 bases). V shed 5 bases and J shed 1 base, with 12 bases lying between them. CDR1 is MDHEN, CDR2 SYDVKM, per germline. The CDR3 spans 15 residues. CDR3 region: CASSNLRQSNQPQHF. Here the CDR3 DNA reads TGTGCCAGCAGTAACCTCCGACAGAGCAATCAGCCCCAGCATTTT.

CDR3 amino acids: CASSFQGAGGYTF. As DNA, the CDR3 is TGCGCCAGCAGCTTCCAGGGGGCGGGAGGCTACACCTTC. The chain has TRBV5-1 and TRBJ1-2; TRBD1 matches at 8 bases. The CDR3 runs 13 residues. Trimming cost V 2 bases and J 8 bases; bases outside gene matches: 5. Germline CDR1 and CDR2: SGHRS and YFSETQ.

The CDR3, as DNA: TGTGCCAGCAGCCGAGATGCGGGGGCCTACGAGCAGTACTTC. This sequence encodes CASSRDAGAYEQYF. V usage is TRBV7-8 and J usage is TRBJ2-7, with 7 bases fitting TRBD2. The CDR3 runs to 14 residues. V was pared by 5 bases and J by 2 bases, with 6 bases of the junction left unmatched. Germline-derived CDR1 and CDR2 are SGHVS and FQNEAQ.

J is TRBJ2-5 and V is TRBV13; 13 bases are a match to TRBD2. The trim removed 5 bases at V and 5 bases at J, leaving 8 bases unmatched. This CDR3 comprises 16 residues. CDR1 and CDR2 (germline): PRHDT, FYEKMQ (reference sequence). In DNA, the CDR3 is TGTGCCAGCAGCCACACTAGCGGGGGGGCCTGGGAGACCCAGTACTTC. It yields the protein CASSHTSGGAWETQYF.

The gene calls are TRBV18 and TRBJ2-7; 9 bases map to TRBD1. This CDR3 spans 17 amino acids. V lost 4 bases, J lost 6 bases, and 16 bases stayed unmatched. The germline gives CDR1 KGHSH, CDR2 LQKENI. In DNA form, the CDR3 reads TGTGCCAGCTCACGCTCAAGCCGATCTGCGGACAGGGGCGAGCAGTACTTC. This encodes CASSRSSRSADRGEQYF.

The rearrangement links TRBV25-1 to TRBJ1-4, with 7 bases lining up with TRBD1. The ends lost 5 bases at V and 10 bases at J; junction bases unmatched: 7. There are 13 residues in the CDR3. CDR1 and CDR2 from the germline V gene are MGHDK and SYGVNS. In DNA, the CDR3 is TGTGCCAGCAGTTTAACAGGGGTTGGAAAACTGTTTTTT. Translated, it gives CASSLTGVGKLFF.

This chain links TRBV11-1 with TRBJ2-7; TRBD1 is a possible D gene (5 bases). Trimming left V 3 bases short and J 4 bases short, with 16 bases between. The CDR3 loop spans 15 amino acids. The germline CDR1 and CDR2 sequences are SGHAT and FQDESV (reference sequence). This CDR3 reads CASSFGSGIQYEQYF. CDR3 bases: TGTGCCAGCAGCTTCGGTTCAGGGATTCAATACGAGCAGTACTTC.